This T cell receptor beta chain was observed in a study of control samples from healthy donors and cancer patients. The method was immunoSEQ multiplex PCR; TCRdb's version includes in-frame clones alone and lacks a portion of them. The table shows about 16,000 clones, with around nine tenths occurring only once. The V gene lost 6 bases and the J gene lost 6 bases, with 25 bases spanning the gap. The CDR3 is 17 residues long. Germline CDR1 SGHNT, CDR2 YYREEE (reference sequence). The clonotype comes from a man in his fifties or sixties with head and neck cancer. The sample taken for sequencing was PBMCs. V is TRBV5-4 and J is TRBJ2-1; maybe TRBD2 (7 bases). As DNA, the CDR3 is TGTGCCAGCACCACCCTGTGGGGGGAGGGGGGCCGCAATGAGCAGTTCTTC. Encoded protein: CASTTLWGEGGRNEQFF.